Presented here are 26 T cell receptor beta chains from one specimen sequenced in a study of shared clonotypes between healthy human individuals. Profiled with immunoSEQ multiplex PCR; TCRdb holds only in-frame clones, not every one. The data show 550,000 to 800,000 clones, with 74% seen just once and about 1.7% held by the top ten. Sequencing was performed on memory CD4+ T cells sorted from blood. The subset is: CD45RA-negative fraction. These receptors were obtained from a woman aged 30 to 39 in good health.

The rearrangement links TRBV28 to TRBJ2-3; 14 bases match TRBD2. The V and J ends lost 5 bases and 0 bases, in that order; junction bases with no gene match: 7. Per the germline V gene, CDR1 is MDHEN and CDR2 is SYDVKM. This CDR3 has 18 amino acids. DNA for the CDR3: TGTGCCAGCAGTGGGACCGGGACTAGCGGGAGTAGCACAGATACGCAGTATTTT. Protein sequence: CASSGTGTSGSSTDTQYF. Full variable domain (missing parts from reference TRBV28 and TRBJ2-3): DVKVTQSSRYLVKRTGEKVFLECVQDMDHENMFWYRQDPGLGLRLIYFSYDVKMKEKGDIPEGYSVSREKKERFSLILESASTNQTSMYLCASSGTGTSGSSTDTQYFGPGTRLTVL.

The V and J genes are TRBV14 and TRBJ2-2, with 9 positions matching TRBD1. The J segment lost 3 bases and the V segment lost 4 bases, leaving 3 bases of the junction unmatched. The CDR3 runs 15 residues. Germline-derived CDR1 and CDR2 are SGHDN and FVKESK. CDR3 loop: CASSPRTGDTGELFF. As DNA, the CDR3 is TGTGCCAGCAGCCCTAGGACAGGGGACACCGGGGAGCTGTTTTTT.

The gene calls are TRBV7-9 and TRBJ2-2, with a weak D call TRBD1 (6 bases). The V end lost 3 bases, the J end lost 5 bases, and 13 bases lay between the germline ends. The CDR3 length is 15 residues. Germline lookup yields CDR1 SEHNR and CDR2 FQNEAQ (reference sequence). The CDR3 DNA reads as TGTGCCAGCAGCTTTAGACAGGCTACTACCGGGGAGCTGTTTTTT. It translates to CASSFRQATTGELFF.

The V call is TRBV28, the J call TRBJ2-1; D gene ambiguous. The CDR3 loop spans 12 amino acids. The ends were cut back, 2 bases at V and 7 bases at J, with 6 bases in the middle. Germline V gives CDR1 MDHEN, CDR2 SYDVKM. In DNA form, the CDR3 reads TGTGCCAGCAGTTTAGGGTGGAATGAGCAGTTCTTC. It specifies CASSLGWNEQFF.

This clone was seen ten or more times. The CDR3 coding sequence is TGTGCCAGCAGTTTAGTGGGGTTGGATACGCAGTATTTT. This encodes CASSLVGLDTQYF. This chain links TRBV28 with TRBJ2-3; D is unresolved. Trimming shortened V by 2 bases and J by 6 bases, and 9 bases separated the two germline ends. Germline-derived CDR1 and CDR2 are MDHEN and SYDVKM. This CDR3 has 13 amino acids.

The rearrangement links TRBV7-2 to TRBJ2-1, with 7 bases matching TRBD2. Unmatched junction bases numbered 4, after V lost 5 bases and J lost 3 bases. Germline-derived CDR1 and CDR2 are SGHTA and FQGNSA. The CDR3 is 14 residues long. The CDR3: CASSGDYIYNEQFF. The CDR3 DNA follows: TGTGCCAGCAGCGGGGACTACATCTACAATGAGCAGTTCTTC.

The chain joins TRBV4-2 to TRBJ2-3; 8 nucleotides align to TRBD1. CDR3 length equals 17 residues. Trimming cost V 1 base and J 0 bases; bases outside gene matches: 6. Germline CDR1 is LGHNA and CDR2 is YNFKEQ. DNA of the CDR3: TGTGCCAGCAGCCAAGGAAGGACAGGGTTTAGCACAGATACGCAGTATTTT. Protein: CASSQGRTGFSTDTQYF.

For the CDR3, the DNA is TGCGCCAGCAGCCAAGAAAGGCTAGGTAGCGGGTCCTTGGGGGCCACAGATACGCAGTATTTT. It encodes CASSQERLGSGSLGATDTQYF. This sequence joins TRBV4-1 and TRBJ2-3, with TRBD2 as a possible D gene (7 bases). From germline, CDR1 is MGHRA and CDR2 YSYEKL. This CDR3 is built from 21 residues. Trimming left V 0 bases short and J 2 bases short, with 27 bases between.

This rearrangement joins TRBV11-2 to TRBJ2-2; TRBD2 agrees at 7 bases. The germline CDR1 and CDR2 sequences are SGHAT and FQNNGV. This CDR3 contains 18 residues. Trimming cost V 3 bases and J 3 bases; bases outside gene matches: 13. In DNA form, the CDR3 reads TGTGCCAGCAGCTTCGCTCAACCAAGCGGGACGTACACCGGGGAGCTGTTTTTT. This gives the protein CASSFAQPSGTYTGELFF.

The chain joins TRBV9 to TRBJ2-3; 7 bases agree with TRBD1. This CDR3 is 16 amino acids long. Germline trimming cut 3 bases from V and 0 bases from J; bases unmatched to any gene: 7. Germline V lookup: CDR1 SGDLS, CDR2 YYNGEE. The CDR3 bases are TGTGCCAGCAGCGCCCAATGGGGACAGAGCACAGATACGCAGTATTTT. Encoded protein: CASSAQWGQSTDTQYF.

The count of this clone is one. The chain joins TRBV5-6 to TRBJ2-1; possibly TRBD1 for D (6 bases). Trimming left V 5 bases short and J 0 bases short, with 12 bases between. This CDR3 is built from 15 residues. The germline V gene encodes CDR1 SGHDT and CDR2 YYEEEE. The CDR3 loop is CASRVRGSSYNEQFF. The CDR3 DNA reads as TGTGCCAGCAGAGTGAGGGGGAGCTCCTACAATGAGCAGTTCTTC.

The V and J genes are TRBV14 and TRBJ2-5; perhaps TRBD2 as D (5 bases). Germline V lookup: CDR1 SGHDN, CDR2 FVKESK. V dropped 4 bases and J dropped 4 bases, with 10 bases sitting between them. The CDR3 totals 13 residues. The CDR3 here is CASSRGFGETQYF. The DNA for the CDR3 is TGTGCCAGCAGCCGAGGGTTCGGAGAGACCCAGTACTTC.

The chain joins TRBV28 to TRBJ2-1, with 9 bases aligning to TRBD2. The CDR3 runs 15 residues. The V gene end was trimmed by 8 bases and the J gene end by 1 base; junction bases not matched to a gene: 6. Germline lookup yields CDR1 MDHEN and CDR2 SYDVKM. CDR3 sequence: CASDRAGGSYNEQFF. CDR3 coding DNA: TGTGCCAGCGACCGGGCGGGAGGGTCCTACAATGAGCAGTTCTTC.

This chain connects TRBV9 to TRBJ1-2, with 8 positions matching TRBD1. V trimming: 4 bases; J trimming: 1 base; junction bases outside the gene matches: 6. This CDR3 is built from 15 residues. The V gene's germline CDR1 is SGDLS and CDR2 YYNGEE. The CDR3 region is CASSPTGGINYGYTF. The CDR3 DNA is TGTGCCAGCAGCCCAACAGGGGGAATTAACTATGGCTACACCTTC. The entire variable domain, with the rest obtained from reference TRBV9 and TRBJ1-2, is as follows: DSGVTQTPKHLITATGQRVTLRCSPRSGDLSVYWYQQSLDQGLQFLIQYYNGEERAKGNILERFSAQQFPDLHSELNLSSLELGDSALYFCASSPTGGINYGYTFGSGTRLTVV.

In this sample, this clone turned up once. The CDR3 DNA reads TGTGCCAGCAGCTCGGGACACATCAACACCGGGGAGCTGTTTTTT. This sequence encodes CASSSGHINTGELFF. V usage is TRBV5-8 and J usage is TRBJ2-2; D may be TRBD1 (6 bases). Per the germline V gene, CDR1 is SGHTS and CDR2 is YDEGEE. This CDR3 spans 15 amino acids. Trimming left V 3 bases short and J 2 bases short, with 11 bases between.

The sample holds one count of this clone. V usage is TRBV7-2 and J usage is TRBJ2-2; D ambiguous. The CDR3 consists of 14 residues. Trimming left V 8 bases short and J 0 bases short, with 10 bases between. The germline gives CDR1 SGHTA, CDR2 FQGNSA. The CDR3 loop reads CASGPRTNTGELFF. CDR3 nucleotides: TGTGCCAGCGGACCGCGCACGAACACCGGGGAGCTGTTTTTT.

The chain joins TRBV7-9 to TRBJ2-1, with D hard to call. The V gene lost 7 bases and the J gene lost 9 bases, with 10 bases spanning the gap. The CDR3 has 11 amino acids. Germline values: CDR1 SEHNR, CDR2 FQNEAQ (reference sequence). The CDR3 nucleotides read TGTGCCAGCAATGAGGTTGGTGAGCAGTTCTTC. Translating it yields CASNEVGEQFF.

The chain couples TRBV6-5 to TRBJ2-3; D is perhaps TRBD1 or TRBD2 (5 bases each). This CDR3 contains 15 residues. The V end lost 7 bases, the J end lost 0 bases, and 14 bases lay between the germline ends. The germline V gene encodes CDR1 MNHEY and CDR2 SVGAGI. CDR3 nucleotides: TGTGCCAGCACCGGTGGTTGGGGGAGCACAGATACGCAGTATTTT. It translates to CASTGGWGSTDTQYF.

The J gene is TRBJ1-4, the V gene TRBV19, with 7 bases aligning to TRBD1. Germline V CDR1 and CDR2: LNHDA, SQIVND (reference sequence). With 4 bases clipped from V and 7 bases from J, the junction kept 12 bases outside the gene matches. The CDR3 sequence is 16 residues long. The CDR3 DNA reads as TGTGCCAGTAGTACGCACGCGACAGGGTCTGGTGAAAAACTGTTTTTT. Its protein product is CASSTHATGSGEKLFF.

A note on this clone: The identical CDR3 is also encoded by other nucleotide sequences in the sample. The chain has TRBV28 and TRBJ1-2; D is undetermined. CDR3 length equals 12 residues. Germline loops: CDR1 MDHEN, CDR2 SYDVKM. Trimming cost V 3 bases and J 4 bases, with 6 bases left between them. Here the CDR3 DNA reads TGTGCCAGCAGTTTCCGGGGCTATGGCTACACCTTC. Translating it yields CASSFRGYGYTF.

The rearrangement links TRBV12-5 to TRBJ2-2, with D tentatively TRBD1 (5 bases). The germline V gene has CDR1 LGHNT and CDR2 FRNRAP. Trimming stripped 0 bases from V and 5 bases from J, with 13 bases between. The CDR3 consists of 16 residues. This CDR3 reads CASGLVLSGSTGELFF. For the CDR3, the DNA is TGTGCTAGTGGTTTGGTCCTCTCAGGGTCGACCGGGGAGCTGTTTTTT.

This chain links TRBV27 with TRBJ1-5, with D possibly being TRBD1 (5 bases). V lost 6 bases, J lost 0 bases, and 18 bases lay in between. Germline V gene data show CDR1 as MNHEY and CDR2 as SMNVEV (reference sequence). The CDR3 runs to 17 residues. CDR3 loop: CASRPRGAIYSNQPQHF. The CDR3 nucleotides are TGTGCCAGCAGGCCCCGAGGGGCCATATATAGCAATCAGCCCCAGCATTTT.

This clone has a handful of counts. The chain combines TRBV6-1 with TRBJ1-1; possibly TRBD1 for D (6 bases). Germline values: CDR1 MNHNS, CDR2 SASEGT. The CDR3 contains 13 residues. V was trimmed by 5 bases and J by 2 bases, leaving 9 bases between them. In DNA form, the CDR3 reads TGTGCCAGCAGTTGGACAGATAACACTGAAGCTTTCTTT. This encodes CASSWTDNTEAFF.

V usage is TRBV27 and J usage is TRBJ1-1; D uncertain. Between the trimmed V and J ends, which lost 6 bases and 4 bases, there was a span of 15 bases. CDR3 length equals 14 residues. The V gene's germline CDR1 is MNHEY and CDR2 SMNVEV (reference sequence). The CDR3 region is CASSVEGRGTEAFF. The CDR3 DNA sequence: TGTGCCAGCAGCGTGGAAGGACGGGGCACTGAAGCTTTCTTT.

The chain is built from TRBV7-6 and TRBJ1-1; D is ambiguous. This CDR3 has 16 residues. Trimming removed 2 bases from V and 1 base from J, with 14 bases in between. Germline assignment: CDR1 SGHVS and CDR2 FNYEAQ. The CDR3 DNA is TGTGCCAGCAGCTTAAGCCCGGACCGAAGGAACACTGAAGCTTTCTTT. Amino acid sequence: CASSLSPDRRNTEAFF. Together with reference TRBV7-6 and TRBJ1-1, the CDR3 gives the full variable domain: GAGVSQSPRYKVTKRGQDVALRCDPISGHVSLYWYRQALGQGPEFLTYFNYEAQQDKSGLPNDRFSAERPEGSISTLTIQRTEQRDSAMYRCASSLSPDRRNTEAFFGQGTRLTVV.

The chain is built from TRBV27 and TRBJ1-5, with 8 bases lining up with TRBD1. The CDR3 totals 17 residues. The J segment lost 1 base and the V segment lost 6 bases, leaving 11 bases of the junction unmatched. The germline CDR1 and CDR2 sequences are MNHEY and SMNVEV (reference sequence). CDR3 in DNA: TGTGCCAGCAGGGTAGGACAGGGACGAGCGAGCAATCAGCCCCAGCATTTT. It yields the protein CASRVGQGRASNQPQHF.